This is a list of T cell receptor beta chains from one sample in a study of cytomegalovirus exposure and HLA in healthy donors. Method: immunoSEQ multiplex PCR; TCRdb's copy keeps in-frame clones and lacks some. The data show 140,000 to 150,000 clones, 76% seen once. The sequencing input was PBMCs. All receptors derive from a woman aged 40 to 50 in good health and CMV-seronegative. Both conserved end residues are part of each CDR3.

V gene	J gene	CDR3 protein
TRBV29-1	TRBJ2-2	CSVMGQGVELFF
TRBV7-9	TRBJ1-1	CASSPAEAEAFF
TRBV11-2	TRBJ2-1	CASSLDDRYNEQFF
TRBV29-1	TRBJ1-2	CSVEGQVNYGYTF
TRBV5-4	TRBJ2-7	CASSLGYGTVYEQYF
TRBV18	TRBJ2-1	CASSLGLNNEQFF
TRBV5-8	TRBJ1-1	CASSKYSGRMNTEAFF
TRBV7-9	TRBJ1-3	CASSLLNARFSGNTIYF
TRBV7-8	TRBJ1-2	CASKDRVASGYTF
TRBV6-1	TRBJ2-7	CASHERTSGSYEQYF
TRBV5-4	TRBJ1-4	CASSTAGSTNEKLFF
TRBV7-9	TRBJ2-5	CASSSPPGQGRETQYF
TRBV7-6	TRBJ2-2	CASSPNPDTGTGELFF
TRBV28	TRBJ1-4	CASSSPRTGKGEKLFF
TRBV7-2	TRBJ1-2	CASGTGLNYGYTF
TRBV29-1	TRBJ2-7	CSVEDASGGSSYEQYF
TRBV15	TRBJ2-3	CATSRGQGPADTQYF
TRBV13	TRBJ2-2	CASSLVMIRENTGELFF
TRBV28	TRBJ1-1	CASSLWTQGIAEAFF
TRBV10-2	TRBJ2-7	CASSEGDYFAEQYF
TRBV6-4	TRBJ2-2	CASSETGETGELFF
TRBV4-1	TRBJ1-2	CASSQDAGINYGYTF
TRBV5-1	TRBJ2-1	CASSATSGDNEQFF
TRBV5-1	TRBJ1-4	CASSLGQGGEKLFF
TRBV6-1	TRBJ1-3	CASRIQGADTIYF
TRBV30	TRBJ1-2	CAWTPGGGYEGYTF
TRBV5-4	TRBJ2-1	CASSLATSGRSNEQFF
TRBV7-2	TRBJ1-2	CASYFRQGLEQNYGYTF
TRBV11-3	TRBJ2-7	CASSSRQGYEQYF
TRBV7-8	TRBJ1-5	CASSLRGQGGNQPQHF
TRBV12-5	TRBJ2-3	CASGLADRAGDTQYF
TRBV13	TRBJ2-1	CASSRLGGDSYNEQFF
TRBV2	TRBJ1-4	CASSEFAFLVNEKLFF
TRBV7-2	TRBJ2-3	CASSFMRRGISTDTQYF
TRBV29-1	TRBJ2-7	CSVDRGPYEQYF
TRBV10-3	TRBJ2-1	CATYPGTSNNEQFF